Below, 17 T cell receptor beta chains from the same sample are listed, as sequenced in a study of control samples from healthy donors and cancer patients. Some clones are missing from TCRdb's copy, which holds only in-frame ones; the method was immunoSEQ multiplex PCR. Here the sample spans 350,000 to 450,000 clones, approximately 90% being singletons. Sequences were obtained from PBMCs. The receptor set was obtained from a man between 35 and 55 years old with head and neck cancer.

A note on this clone: The same CDR3 is also encoded by other DNA sequences in this sample. The chain links TRBV7-8 to TRBJ1-5; no clear D. Trimming removed 5 bases from V and 3 bases from J, with 5 bases in between. The CDR3 spans 12 residues. Germline CDR1 reads SGHVS; CDR2 reads FQNEAQ. CDR3 residues: CASSPTNQPQHF. DNA for the CDR3: TGTGCCAGCAGCCCCACCAATCAGCCCCAGCATTTT.

The gene calls are TRBV11-2 and TRBJ2-1; 7 bases align to TRBD1. V shed 5 bases, J shed 6 bases, and the junction held 7 bases outside the gene matches. Germline lookup yields CDR1 SGHAT and CDR2 FQNNGV. The CDR3 covers 14 residues. The CDR3 is CASSALTGTNEQFF. The DNA of the CDR3 is TGTGCCAGCAGCGCCTTGACAGGGACCAATGAGCAGTTCTTC.

The rearrangement links TRBV11-2 to TRBJ2-1, with 10 bases lining up with TRBD2. The length of the CDR3 is 15 residues. CDR1 and CDR2 (germline): SGHAT, FQNNGV. Unmatched junction bases numbered 2, after V lost 1 base and J lost 5 bases. DNA for the CDR3: TGTGCCAGCAGCTTAGCTAGCGGGAGAAACAATGAGCAGTTCTTC. Amino acid sequence: CASSLASGRNNEQFF.

V is TRBV20-1 and J is TRBJ2-5, with TRBD1 matching over 7 bases. Germline V CDR1 and CDR2: DFQATT, SNEGSKA (reference sequence). There are 11 residues in the CDR3. The V and J ends lost 8 bases and 3 bases, in that order; junction bases with no gene match: 3. CDR3 in amino acids: CSSGTEETQYF. The CDR3 DNA sequence: TGCAGTTCCGGGACAGAAGAGACCCAGTACTTC.

This sequence joins TRBV7-6 and TRBJ1-1, with TRBD1 as a possible D gene (5 bases). Looked up from germline, CDR1 is SGHVS and CDR2 is FNYEAQ. The CDR3 runs 13 residues. V dropped 10 bases and J dropped 3 bases, with 15 bases sitting between them. Written as DNA, the CDR3 is TGTGCCACCGGGGGGGGGATGGACACTGAAGCTTTCTTT. Protein product: CATGGGMDTEAFF.

The chain uses TRBV28 and TRBJ1-4; 7 bases agree with TRBD1. The J segment lost 5 bases and the V segment lost 5 bases, leaving 2 bases of the junction unmatched. The CDR3 is 13 amino acids. Germline loops: CDR1 MDHEN, CDR2 SYDVKM. The CDR3 reads CASSRTGNEKLFF. CDR3 bases: TGTGCCAGCAGTCGGACAGGAAATGAAAAACTGTTTTTT.

The V gene is TRBV6-5, the J gene TRBJ1-4; tentative D call: TRBD1 (5 bases). The CDR3 is 13 amino acids. Germline lookup yields CDR1 MNHEY and CDR2 SVGAGI. Trimming shortened V by 6 bases and J by 8 bases, and 13 bases separated the two germline ends. The chain's CDR3 is CASRRGGVEKLFF. The CDR3 DNA reads as TGTGCCAGCAGGAGGGGCGGGGTCGAAAAACTGTTTTTT.

The genes are TRBV7-3 and TRBJ2-7; TRBD1 matches 9 bases. With V trimmed by 6 bases and J by 10 bases, 7 bases remained unmatched. CDR1 and CDR2 (germline): SGHTA, FQGTGA. The CDR3 spans 12 residues. The CDR3 sequence is CASSQTGGAQYF. For the CDR3, the DNA is TGTGCCAGCAGTCAAACAGGGGGCGCACAGTACTTC.

The rearrangement joins TRBV5-1 to TRBJ2-7, with 8 positions matching TRBD1. The CDR3 has 16 residues. V dropped 2 bases and J dropped 3; count of bases not matched to a gene: 10. Germline V gives CDR1 SGHRS, CDR2 YFSETQ. CDR3: CASSFVSGQGFYEQYF. DNA of the CDR3: TGCGCCAGCAGCTTTGTGTCAGGACAGGGTTTCTACGAGCAGTACTTC.

The V gene is TRBV9, the J gene TRBJ1-1, with D uncertain. Germline loops: CDR1 SGDLS, CDR2 YYNGEE. V lost 1 base to trimming and J lost 0 bases, with 13 bases between them. This CDR3 is built from 16 residues. The CDR3 loop is CASSVSPSPVNTEAFF. The CDR3 bases are TGTGCCAGCAGCGTATCCCCCTCGCCAGTGAACACTGAAGCTTTCTTT.

This sequence joins TRBV4-3 and TRBJ1-1, with 7 bases lining up with TRBD1. The CDR3 extends over 18 amino acids. V dropped 1 base and J dropped 0; count of bases not matched to a gene: 11. Germline lookup yields CDR1 LGHNA and CDR2 YSLEER. CDR3 sequence reads: CASSQVIGAGGLNTEAFF. CDR3 DNA sequence: TGCGCCAGCAGCCAAGTTATAGGGGCAGGGGGATTGAACACTGAAGCTTTCTTT.

This clone was detected only a few times. The chain joins TRBV7-2 to TRBJ1-1; no reliable D call. CDR1 and CDR2 (germline): SGHTA, FQGNSA. This CDR3 contains 15 residues. Between the trimmed V and J ends, which lost 5 bases and 0 bases, there was a span of 13 bases. The DNA for the CDR3 is TGTGCCAGCAGCGAAGGACGGTTTATGAACACTGAAGCTTTCTTT. It codes for CASSEGRFMNTEAFF.

The chain links TRBV5-8 to TRBJ1-5; 8 positions agree with TRBD1. The CDR3 loop spans 14 amino acids. After removal of 3 bases from V and 3 bases from J, the junction contained 2 bases not matched to a gene. Germline lookup yields CDR1 SGHTS and CDR2 YDEGEE. The CDR3 nucleotides read TGTGCCAGCAGCTGGGGACAGGCCAATCAGCCCCAGCATTTT. Its protein is CASSWGQANQPQHF.

The chain has TRBV5-8 and TRBJ2-3, with 8 positions matching TRBD2. Germline loops: CDR1 SGHTS, CDR2 YDEGEE. The CDR3 extends over 15 amino acids. After removal of 2 bases from V and 3 bases from J, the junction contained 5 bases not matched to a gene. The CDR3 DNA follows: TGTGCCAGCAGCTTTGGGCGGGGGGTTACAGATACGCAGTATTTT. Translation: CASSFGRGVTDTQYF.

V gene TRBV5-4 combines with J gene TRBJ2-7; no reliable D call. This CDR3 is 12 amino acids long. Per germline, CDR1 SGHNT and CDR2 YYREEE (reference sequence). V lost 0 bases and J 6 bases, leaving 7 bases between the germline ends. The CDR3 spells CASSLEYSEQYF. CDR3 coding DNA: TGTGCCAGCAGCTTGGAGTATTCCGAGCAGTACTTC. Based on the CDR3 plus reference TRBV5-4 and TRBJ2-7, the full variable domain is ETGVTQSPTHLIKTRGQQVTLRCSSQSGHNTVSWYQQALGQGPQFIFQYYREEENGRGNFPPRFSGLQFPNYSSELNVNALELDDSALYLCASSLEYSEQYFGPGTRLTVT.

The chain is built from TRBV10-2 and TRBJ1-6, with no clear D. CDR3 length equals 15 residues. Germline-derived CDR1 and CDR2 are WSHSY and SAAADI. The ends were cut back, 3 bases at V and 7 bases at J, with 13 bases in the middle. For the CDR3, the DNA is TGCGCCAGCAGTGATGGAGGGTTAGAAAATTCACCCCTCCACTTT. Encoded protein: CASSDGGLENSPLHF.

The count of this clone is one. This chain connects TRBV7-2 to TRBJ2-3, with TRBD2 matching 8 bases. V was clipped by 3 bases and J by 6 bases; unmatched bases: 2. Germline CDR1 reads SGHTA; CDR2 reads FQGNSA. The CDR3 has 13 residues. The DNA of the CDR3 is TGTGCCAGCAGCTTCGGGGGGGCGGATACGCAGTATTTT. Translation: CASSFGGADTQYF.